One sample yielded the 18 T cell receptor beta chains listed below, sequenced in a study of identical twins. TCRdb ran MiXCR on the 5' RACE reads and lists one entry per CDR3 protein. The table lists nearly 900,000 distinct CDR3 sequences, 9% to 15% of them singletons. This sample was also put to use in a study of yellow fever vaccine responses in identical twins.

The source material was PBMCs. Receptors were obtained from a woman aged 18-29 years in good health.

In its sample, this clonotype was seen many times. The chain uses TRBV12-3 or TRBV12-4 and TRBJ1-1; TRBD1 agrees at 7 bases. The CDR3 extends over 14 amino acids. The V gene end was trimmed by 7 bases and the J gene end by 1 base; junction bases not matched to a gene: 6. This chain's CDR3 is CASTQGQRNTEAFF. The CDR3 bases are TGTGCCAGCACCCAGGGACAGAGGAACACTGAAGCTTTCTTT.

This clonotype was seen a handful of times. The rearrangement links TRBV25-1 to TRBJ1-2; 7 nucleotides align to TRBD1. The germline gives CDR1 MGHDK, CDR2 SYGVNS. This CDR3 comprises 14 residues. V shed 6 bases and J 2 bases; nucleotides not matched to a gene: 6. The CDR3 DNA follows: TGTGCCAGCAGCCCGGGGGACAGCAACTATGGCTACACCTTC. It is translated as CASSPGDSNYGYTF.

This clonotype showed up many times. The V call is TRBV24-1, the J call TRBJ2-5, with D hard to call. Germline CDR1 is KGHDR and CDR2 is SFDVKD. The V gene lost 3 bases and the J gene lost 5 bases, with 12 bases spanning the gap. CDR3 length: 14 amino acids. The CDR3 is CATSDADGDETQYF. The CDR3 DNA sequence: TGTGCCACCAGTGATGCGGACGGCGACGAGACCCAGTACTTC.

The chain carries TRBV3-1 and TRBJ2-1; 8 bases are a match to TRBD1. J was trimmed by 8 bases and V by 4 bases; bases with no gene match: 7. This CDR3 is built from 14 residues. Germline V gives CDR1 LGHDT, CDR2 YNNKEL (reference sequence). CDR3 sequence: CASSPQGAWDEQFF. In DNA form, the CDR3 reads TGTGCCAGCAGCCCTCAGGGGGCGTGGGATGAGCAGTTCTTC.

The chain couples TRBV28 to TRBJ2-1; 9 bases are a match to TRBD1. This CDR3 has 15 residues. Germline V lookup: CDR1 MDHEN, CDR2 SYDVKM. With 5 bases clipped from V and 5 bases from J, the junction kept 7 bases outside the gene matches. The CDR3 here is CASSRDRVRNNEQFF. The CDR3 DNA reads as TGTGCCAGCAGTCGGGACAGGGTGAGGAACAATGAGCAGTTCTTC. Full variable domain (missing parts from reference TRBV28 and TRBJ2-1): DVKVTQSSRYLVKRTGEKVFLECVQDMDHENMFWYRQDPGLGLRLIYFSYDVKMKEKGDIPEGYSVSREKKERFSLILESASTNQTSMYLCASSRDRVRNNEQFFGPGTRLTVL.

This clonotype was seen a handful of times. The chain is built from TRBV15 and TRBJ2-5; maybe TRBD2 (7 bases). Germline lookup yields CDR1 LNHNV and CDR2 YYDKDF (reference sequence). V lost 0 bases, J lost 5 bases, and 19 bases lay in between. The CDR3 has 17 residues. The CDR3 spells CATSRDRGAWSMETQYF. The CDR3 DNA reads TGTGCCACCAGCAGAGATCGGGGGGCATGGAGTATGGAGACCCAGTACTTC.

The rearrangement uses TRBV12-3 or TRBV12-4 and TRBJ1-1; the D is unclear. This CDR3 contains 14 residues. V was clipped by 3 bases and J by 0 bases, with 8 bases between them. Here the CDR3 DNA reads TGTGCCAGCAGTTTGGGCAATCTGAACACTGAAGCTTTCTTT. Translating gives CASSLGNLNTEAFF.

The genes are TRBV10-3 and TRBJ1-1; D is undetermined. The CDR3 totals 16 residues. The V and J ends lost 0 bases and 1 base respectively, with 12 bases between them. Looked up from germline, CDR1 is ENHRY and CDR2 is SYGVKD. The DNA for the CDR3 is TGTGCCATCAGTGAGTCTAAAAGGGCACAGAACACTGAAGCTTTCTTT. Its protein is CAISESKRAQNTEAFF.

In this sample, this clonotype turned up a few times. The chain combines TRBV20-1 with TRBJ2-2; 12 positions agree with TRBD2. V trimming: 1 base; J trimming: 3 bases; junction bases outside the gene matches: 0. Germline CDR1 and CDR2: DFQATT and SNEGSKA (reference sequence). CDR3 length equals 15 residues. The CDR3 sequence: CSARASGRDTGELFF. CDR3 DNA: TGCAGTGCTAGAGCTAGCGGGAGGGACACCGGGGAGCTGTTTTTT.

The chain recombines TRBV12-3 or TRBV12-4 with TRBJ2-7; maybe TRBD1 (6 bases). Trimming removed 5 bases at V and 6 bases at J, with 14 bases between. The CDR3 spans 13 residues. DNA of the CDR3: TGTGCCAGCAGTCCTCAGGGGTTCGGCGAGCAGTACTTC. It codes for CASSPQGFGEQYF.

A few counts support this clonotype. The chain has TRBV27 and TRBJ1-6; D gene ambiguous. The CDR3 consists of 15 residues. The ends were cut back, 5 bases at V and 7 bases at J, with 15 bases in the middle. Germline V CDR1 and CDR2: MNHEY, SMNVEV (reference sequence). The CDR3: CASSPTVIMNSPLHF. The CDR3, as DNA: TGTGCCAGCAGTCCAACAGTGATAATGAATTCACCCCTCCACTTT.

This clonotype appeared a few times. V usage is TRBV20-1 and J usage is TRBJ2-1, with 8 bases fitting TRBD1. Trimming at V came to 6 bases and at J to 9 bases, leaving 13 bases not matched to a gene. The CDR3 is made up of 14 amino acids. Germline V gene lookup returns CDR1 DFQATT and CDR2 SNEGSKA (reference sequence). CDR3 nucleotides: TGCAGTGCCTCCAAAGACAGGGGTATCAGTGAGCAGTTCTTC. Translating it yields CSASKDRGISEQFF.

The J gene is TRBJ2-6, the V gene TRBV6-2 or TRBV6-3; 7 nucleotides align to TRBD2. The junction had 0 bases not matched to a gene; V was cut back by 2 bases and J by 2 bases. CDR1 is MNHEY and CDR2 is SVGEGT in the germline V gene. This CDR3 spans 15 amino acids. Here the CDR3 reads CASSYRGAGANVLTF. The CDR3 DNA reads TGTGCCAGCAGTTACCGGGGGGCTGGGGCCAACGTCCTGACTTTC.

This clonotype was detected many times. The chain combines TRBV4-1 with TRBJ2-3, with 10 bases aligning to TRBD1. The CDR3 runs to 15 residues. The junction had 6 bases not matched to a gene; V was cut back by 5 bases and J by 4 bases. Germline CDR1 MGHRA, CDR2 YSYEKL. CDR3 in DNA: TGCGCCAGCAGCTTCCGGGACAGGGGACCAGATACGCAGTATTTT. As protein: CASSFRDRGPDTQYF.

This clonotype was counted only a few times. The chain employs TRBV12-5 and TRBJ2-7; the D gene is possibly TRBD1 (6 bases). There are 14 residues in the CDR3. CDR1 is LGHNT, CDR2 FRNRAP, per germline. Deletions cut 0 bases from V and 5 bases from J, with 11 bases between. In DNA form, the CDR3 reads TGTGCTAGTGGTTTGGTAACAGGGTTACACGAGCAGTACTTC. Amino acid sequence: CASGLVTGLHEQYF.

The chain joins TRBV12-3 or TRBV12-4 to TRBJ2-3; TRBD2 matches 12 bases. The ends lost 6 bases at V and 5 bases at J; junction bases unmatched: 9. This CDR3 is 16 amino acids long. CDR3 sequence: CASRLRTSGEGDTQYF. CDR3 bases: TGTGCCAGCAGACTCCGGACTAGCGGGGAGGGAGATACGCAGTATTTT.

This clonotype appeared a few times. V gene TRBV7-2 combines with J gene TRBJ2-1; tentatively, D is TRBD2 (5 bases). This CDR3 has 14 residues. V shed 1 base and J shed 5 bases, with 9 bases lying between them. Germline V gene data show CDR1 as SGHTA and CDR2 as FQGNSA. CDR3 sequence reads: CASSLGRADNEQFF. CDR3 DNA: TGTGCCAGCAGCTTAGGGCGAGCGGACAATGAGCAGTTCTTC.

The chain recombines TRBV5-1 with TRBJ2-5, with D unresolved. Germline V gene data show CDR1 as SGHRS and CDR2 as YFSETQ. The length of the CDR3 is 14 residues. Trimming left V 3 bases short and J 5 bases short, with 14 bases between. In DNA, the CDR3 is TGCGCCAGCAGCTCCGGACCACCCGGGGAGACCCAGTACTTC. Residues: CASSSGPPGETQYF.